The sequence of this TCR beta chain was determined in a study of liver allograft versus peripheral blood T cells (dated by TCRdb to 2018 to 2021). In the study overall: The study compared the T cell receptor repertoires present in transplanted livers with the repertoires present in the peripheral blood of liver transplant recipients.

By share, this clonotype ranks as medium-sized (0.01 to 0.1%). Its recognized antigen is unknown. Per-nucleotide qualities are absent, and no much larger clonotype sits a single base away. Sequencing took place on an Illumina MiSeq. TCRdb took the public reads, trimmed them with fastp at Q25, ran MiXCR for clone calling and kept in-frame beta chains. All rows with the same CDR3 protein become a single entry with the most common DNA and genes. Recorded for this sample are about 11,000 distinct CDR3 sequences; about 25% of them occurred a single time. Of the sample, more than 1.5% falls within the top ten clones. Paper-wide results and their limitations: T cell receptor repertoires inside liver allografts were reported to be different from the repertoires detected in peripheral blood.

From the cysteine up to the phenylalanine, the CDR3 has a length of 13 residues. The entry retains the CDR3 DNA only, 39 bases that are in frame from base 1. CDR1 and CDR2, per the germline V gene, are SQVTM and ANQGSEA. V loses 4 bases of germline sequence and J loses 0 bases, and the interval between the two ends is 10 bases. This chain is built from TRBV29-1 and TRBJ2-7; too little of a D gene remains to name it. This receptor was obtained from a human patient who had a liver transplant. Once a transplant has taken place, some T cells may be donor derived. The CDR3 loop reads CSVVSVSSYEQYF. The bases read TGCAGCGTTGTATCGGTCAGCTCCTACGAGCAGTACTTC.